This is a list of T cell receptor beta chains from one sample in a study of blood T cells in healthy people across ages. TCRdb analysed the 5' RACE reads with MiXCR anew, one entry per CDR3 protein. Among about 720,000 distinct CDR3 sequences, 22% were seen once, and the ten largest hold less than 25%. Sequences were obtained from blood. The receptors were sampled from a man aged 70 or older in good health. The CDR3 runs from the conserved cysteine through the conserved F or W. Fields, in order: J gene, V gene, D gene, clone size, CDR3 DNA, CDR3 protein. D genes are given only for firm matches. Not all rows give a size; the values are once, few, many and, for expanded clones, a class.

>TRBJ2-3|TRBV20-1|-|few
TGCAGTGCTAGGGGGGCTGTGGGGGGTACAGATACGCAGTATTTT
CSARGAVGGTDTQYF
>TRBJ2-1|TRBV6-1|-|few
TGTGCCAGCAAGGGACTTCAATGGGGGAATGAGCAGTTCTTC
CASKGLQWGNEQFF
>TRBJ1-5|TRBV21-1|-|-
TGTGCCAGCAGCAAGGTAGAAGGTTATAGCAATCAGCCCCAGCATTTT
CASSKVEGYSNQPQHF
>TRBJ2-1|TRBV6-6|-|-
TGTGCCAGCGCGAGCGAGGGGTACAATGAGCAGTTCTTC
CASASEGYNEQFF
>TRBJ2-5|TRBV5-1|-|many
TGCGCCAGCAGCTTGGGGAGCGGTGGGGTAGAGACCCAGTACTTC
CASSLGSGGVETQYF
>TRBJ2-5|TRBV29-1|TRBD1|few
TGCAGCGTTGAAGGCCGGACAGGGGGCAGGGAGACCCAGTACTTC
CSVEGRTGGRETQYF
>TRBJ2-5|TRBV11-3|-|few
TGTGCCAGCACCAGCCCGGGCCAAAAGACCCAGTACTTC
CASTSPGQKTQYF
>TRBJ2-3|TRBV14|TRBD2|-
TGTGCCAGCAGCCAAGATTCTGCGGGGGGCAACACAGATACGCAGTATTTT
CASSQDSAGGNTDTQYF
>TRBJ2-1|TRBV12-3/TRBV12-4|-|few
TGTGCCAGCAATACAGGGTCCTCCTACAATGAGCAGTTCTTC
CASNTGSSYNEQFF
>TRBJ2-1|TRBV4-1|TRBD2|-
TGCGCCAGCAGCCAGTCTTCACTAGCGGGAGTCTCATTGGAGCAGTTCTTC
CASSQSSLAGVSLEQFF
>TRBJ2-2|TRBV20-1|-|-
TGCAGTGCGCCGACCGGGAAAGGCGGGGAGCTGTTTTTT
CSAPTGKGGELFF
>TRBJ2-1|TRBV6-2/TRBV6-3|-|few
TGTGCCAGCCTAAAACAGGACTGGGGATACAATGAGCAGTTCTTC
CASLKQDWGYNEQFF
>TRBJ2-3|TRBV12-3/TRBV12-4|TRBD2|-
TGTGCCAGCAGTTTAGCGCTAGCGGGGGTGGCAGATACGCAGTATTTT
CASSLALAGVADTQYF
>TRBJ1-4|TRBV7-8|-|-
TGTGCCAGCAGCCCCCTCGGGGGCGTAGGTGAAAAACTGTTTTTT
CASSPLGGVGEKLFF
>TRBJ2-5|TRBV29-1|-|-
TGCAGCGTTGAGGTCTTGGATCCGGTGATGCTCCCAGAGACCCAGTACTTC
CSVEVLDPVMLPETQYF
>TRBJ2-4|TRBV7-8|TRBD1|-
TGTGCCAGCAGCTTACGTGCGGGACAGGGAGGGACCAAAAACATTCAGTACTTC
CASSLRAGQGGTKNIQYF
>TRBJ1-2|TRBV3-1|-|few
TGTGCCAGCAGCCAAGACCCCTCGGGGGGATATGGCTACACCTTC
CASSQDPSGGYGYTF
>TRBJ2-1|TRBV29-1|TRBD1|-
TGCAGCGTTCCTAGATCCTGGGACAGGGCCTACAATGAGCAGTTCTTC
CSVPRSWDRAYNEQFF
>TRBJ2-6|TRBV5-1|TRBD1|-
TGCGCCAGCAGCCTGCTTGGGACAGGGGTATCTGGGGCCAACGTCCTGACTTTC
CASSLLGTGVSGANVLTF
>TRBJ1-4|TRBV2|-|few
TGTGCCAGCAGTGACGTGCAGGGTGGTGAAAAACTGTTTTTT
CASSDVQGGEKLFF
>TRBJ2-5|TRBV29-1|-|-
TGCAGCGGTCGACAGGGAGGGACCCAGTACTTC
CSGRQGGTQYF
>TRBJ2-3|TRBV18|-|once
TGTGCCAGCTCAACCTGGCAGGGAAGCACAGATACGCAGTATTTT
CASSTWQGSTDTQYF
>TRBJ2-3|TRBV6-2/TRBV6-3|TRBD2|-
TGTGCCAGCAGTTCCTGGACTAGCGGCCACACAGATACGCAGTATTTT
CASSSWTSGHTDTQYF
>TRBJ1-4|TRBV24-1|-|-
TGTGCCACCATTCGGGGGATGGATGAAAAACTGTTTTTT
CATIRGMDEKLFF
>TRBJ2-4|TRBV21-1|-|few
TGTGCCAGCAGCAGGGTCCTAGCCAAAAACATTCAGTACTTC
CASSRVLAKNIQYF
>TRBJ2-3|TRBV11-2|TRBD2|-
TGTGCCAGCAGCCCCCGCGGGGGGGCAGATACGCAGTATTTT
CASSPRGGADTQYF
>TRBJ1-2|TRBV6-5|-|-
TGTGCCAGCAGTTTCACGGGCAGGACCGGCTACACCTTC
CASSFTGRTGYTF